Listed below are T cell receptor beta chains from one sample, sequenced in a study of shared clonotypes between healthy human individuals. This table comes from immunoSEQ multiplex PCR, and its TCRdb copy is limited to in-frame clones, with some not included. The table includes millions of clones, roughly 92% detected once. Sequenced: naive CD4+ T cells sorted from blood. The receptors come from a young man in good health. CDR3s include the opening cysteine and the closing phenylalanine or tryptophan. Fields, in order: clone size, D gene, V gene, J gene, CDR3 protein, CDR3 DNA. A D gene is named only where the DNA matches it firmly. Size tells how often a clone was seen (once, few, many) or the class of an expanded clone, and some rows leave it out.

clone_size: -; d_call: -; v_call: TRBV15; j_call: TRBJ2-7; cdr3_aa: CATSREPVTDEQYF; cdr3_nt: TGTGCCACCAGCAGAGAACCCGTGACAGACGAGCAGTACTTC
clone_size: -; d_call: -; v_call: TRBV2; j_call: TRBJ2-5; cdr3_aa: CASRGQETQYF; cdr3_nt: TGTGCCAGCAGGGGACAAGAGACCCAGTACTTC
clone_size: -; d_call: TRBD1; v_call: TRBV6-5; j_call: TRBJ2-7; cdr3_aa: CASARGQSVEQYF; cdr3_nt: TGTGCCAGTGCAAGGGGACAGAGCGTCGAGCAGTACTTC
clone_size: -; d_call: -; v_call: TRBV28; j_call: TRBJ2-3; cdr3_aa: CATTGGRDTQYF; cdr3_nt: TGTGCCACCACGGGGGGCCGGGATACGCAGTATTTT
clone_size: -; d_call: -; v_call: TRBV27; j_call: TRBJ2-7; cdr3_aa: CASSRRDGPTLEQYF; cdr3_nt: TGTGCCAGCAGCAGGAGGGACGGTCCTACGTTGGAGCAGTACTTC
clone_size: -; d_call: -; v_call: TRBV1; j_call: TRBJ2-2; cdr3_aa: CTSSQVTRDRVRTGELFF; cdr3_nt: TGCACCAGCAGCCAAGTGACCCGGGACAGGGTTAGGACCGGGGAGCTGTTTTTT
clone_size: -; d_call: -; v_call: TRBV10-3; j_call: TRBJ1-1; cdr3_aa: CAISPQIYTSGYLNTEAFF; cdr3_nt: TGTGCCATCAGTCCACAAATATATACCTCGGGCTACTTGAACACTGAAGCTTTCTTT
clone_size: -; d_call: TRBD2; v_call: TRBV5-4; j_call: TRBJ2-1; cdr3_aa: CASSLAASGINEQFF; cdr3_nt: TGTGCCAGCAGCTTGGCGGCTAGCGGGATAAATGAGCAGTTCTTC
clone_size: -; d_call: -; v_call: TRBV29-1; j_call: TRBJ2-4; cdr3_aa: CSVEGAGKNIQYF; cdr3_nt: TGCAGCGTTGAAGGGGCAGGGAAAAACATTCAGTACTTC
clone_size: -; d_call: -; v_call: TRBV6-5; j_call: TRBJ1-2; cdr3_aa: CASSQTGGGYGYTF; cdr3_nt: TGTGCCAGCAGTCAAACGGGGGGCGGGTATGGCTACACCTTC
clone_size: -; d_call: -; v_call: TRBV5-1; j_call: TRBJ2-7; cdr3_aa: CASSLDRWSYEQYF; cdr3_nt: TGCGCCAGCAGCTTGGATAGGTGGTCCTACGAGCAGTACTTC
clone_size: -; d_call: TRBD1; v_call: TRBV6-5; j_call: TRBJ2-7; cdr3_aa: CASSSSGTGANEQYF; cdr3_nt: TGTGCCAGCAGTTCATCCGGGACAGGGGCCAACGAGCAGTACTTC
clone_size: -; d_call: -; v_call: TRBV29-1; j_call: TRBJ1-5; cdr3_aa: CSVLVGDPNQPQHF; cdr3_nt: TGCAGCGTTTTAGTGGGGGATCCCAATCAGCCCCAGCATTTT
clone_size: -; d_call: TRBD2; v_call: TRBV5-1; j_call: TRBJ2-7; cdr3_aa: CASSRTSSYEQYF; cdr3_nt: TGCGCCAGCAGCCGGACTAGCTCCTACGAGCAGTACTTC
clone_size: -; d_call: -; v_call: TRBV7-2; j_call: TRBJ2-7; cdr3_aa: CASSLGGQGRGQYF; cdr3_nt: TGTGCCAGCAGCTTGGGGGGGCAGGGGCGTGGGCAGTACTTC
clone_size: -; d_call: -; v_call: TRBV6-1; j_call: TRBJ1-1; cdr3_aa: CASSELLLHMNTEAFF; cdr3_nt: TGTGCCAGCAGTGAACTTCTGCTTCACATGAACACTGAAGCTTTCTTT
clone_size: -; d_call: -; v_call: TRBV6-5; j_call: TRBJ2-5; cdr3_aa: CASSRRSAVETQYF; cdr3_nt: TGTGCCAGCAGCCGACGGAGCGCGGTAGAGACCCAGTACTTC
clone_size: -; d_call: -; v_call: TRBV19; j_call: TRBJ1-5; cdr3_aa: CASSSPGGGGSNQPQHF; cdr3_nt: TGTGCCAGTAGTTCCCCTGGAGGGGGGGGTAGCAATCAGCCCCAGCATTTT
clone_size: -; d_call: -; v_call: TRBV7-8; j_call: TRBJ2-7; cdr3_aa: CASSLRNDREQYF; cdr3_nt: TGTGCCAGCAGCTTACGAAACGACCGCGAGCAGTACTTC
clone_size: -; d_call: TRBD1; v_call: TRBV11-2; j_call: TRBJ2-7; cdr3_aa: CASSTRLRQGPLYEQYF; cdr3_nt: TGTGCCAGCAGCACCCGCTTAAGACAGGGGCCACTTTACGAGCAGTACTTC
clone_size: once; d_call: TRBD2; v_call: TRBV7-3; j_call: TRBJ2-2; cdr3_aa: CASSPTSGGIGELFF; cdr3_nt: TGTGCCAGCAGCCCGACTAGCGGGGGAATTGGGGAGCTGTTTTTT
clone_size: -; d_call: -; v_call: TRBV7-2; j_call: TRBJ1-1; cdr3_aa: CASSLSGSTEAFF; cdr3_nt: TGTGCCAGCAGCTTAAGCGGTAGCACTGAAGCTTTCTTT
clone_size: few; d_call: -; v_call: TRBV6-1; j_call: TRBJ1-5; cdr3_aa: CASSLVTSNQPQHF; cdr3_nt: TGTGCCAGCAGTCTTGTAACAAGCAATCAGCCCCAGCATTTT
clone_size: -; d_call: -; v_call: TRBV10-2; j_call: TRBJ2-7; cdr3_aa: CASRLGQGTYEQYF; cdr3_nt: TGCGCCAGCAGGTTGGGGCAGGGTACCTACGAGCAGTACTTC
clone_size: -; d_call: -; v_call: TRBV6-6; j_call: TRBJ2-2; cdr3_aa: CASSPGGTNTGELFF; cdr3_nt: TGTGCCAGCAGTCCAGGGGGGACGAACACCGGGGAGCTGTTTTTT
clone_size: -; d_call: -; v_call: TRBV6-5; j_call: TRBJ1-1; cdr3_aa: CASGGVTEAFF; cdr3_nt: TGTGCCAGCGGAGGGGTGACTGAAGCTTTCTTT
clone_size: -; d_call: TRBD1; v_call: TRBV7-2; j_call: TRBJ2-1; cdr3_aa: CASSLALGTGDNEQFF; cdr3_nt: TGTGCCAGCAGCTTAGCCCTCGGGACAGGGGACAATGAGCAGTTCTTC
clone_size: once; d_call: TRBD2; v_call: TRBV30; j_call: TRBJ2-5; cdr3_aa: CASDPSGGETQYF; cdr3_nt: TGTGCCTCAGACCCCAGCGGGGGTGAGACCCAGTACTTC
clone_size: -; d_call: TRBD1; v_call: TRBV4-1; j_call: TRBJ1-1; cdr3_aa: CASSQVGTGYAFF; cdr3_nt: TGCGCCAGCAGCCAAGTGGGGACAGGGTATGCTTTCTTT
clone_size: -; d_call: -; v_call: TRBV28; j_call: TRBJ1-5; cdr3_aa: CASSFENNQPQHF; cdr3_nt: TGTGCCAGCAGTTTTGAGAACAATCAGCCCCAGCATTTT
clone_size: -; d_call: -; v_call: TRBV6-1; j_call: TRBJ2-7; cdr3_aa: CASSHSDEQYF; cdr3_nt: TGTGCCAGCAGCCACAGCGACGAGCAGTACTTC
clone_size: few; d_call: -; v_call: TRBV19; j_call: TRBJ1-6; cdr3_aa: CASTRGTGWRDSPLHF; cdr3_nt: TGTGCCAGTACCCGGGGGACGGGGTGGCGAGATTCACCCCTCCACTTT
clone_size: -; d_call: TRBD1; v_call: TRBV27; j_call: TRBJ1-1; cdr3_aa: CASSITGGKGTEAFF; cdr3_nt: TGTGCCAGCAGTATAACAGGGGGTAAAGGCACTGAAGCTTTCTTT
clone_size: -; d_call: -; v_call: TRBV7-8; j_call: TRBJ1-6; cdr3_aa: CASSLTPQGRNSPLHF; cdr3_nt: TGTGCCAGCAGCTTAACTCCCCAGGGGCGGAATTCACCCCTCCACTTT
clone_size: -; d_call: -; v_call: TRBV7-2; j_call: TRBJ2-3; cdr3_aa: CASSTQTGADTQYF; cdr3_nt: TGTGCCAGCAGCACCCAGACTGGCGCAGATACGCAGTATTTT
clone_size: -; d_call: -; v_call: TRBV2; j_call: TRBJ2-3; cdr3_aa: CALDGGTTDTQYF; cdr3_nt: TGTGCCCTAGACGGCGGGACCACAGATACGCAGTATTTT